The present TCR beta chain was sequenced within a study of CXCR3-negative and CXCR3-positive naive CD8 T cells. Researchers prepared the TRB cDNA libraries using 5' RACE with UMI labels. TCRdb re-called the 5' RACE reads and catalogs CDR3 proteins one per entry, DNA excluded. The sample data list under 150,000 distinct CDR3 sequences. Whole-study results and caveats: TRB CDR3 properties served as the basis for inferring TCR strength, and surface CD5 was comparable between naive subsets. Diversity ran similarly high across both naive subsets but far lower in memory CD8+ cells. More hydrophobic TRB CDR3s occurred in CXCR3-positive than in CXCR3-negative naive cells. TRBV-TRBJ usage was similar across naive CXCR3 subsets but distinct in memory cells.

Remarks on this clonotype: Its target is not known.

In germline, CDR1 is SGDLS, CDR2 YYNGEE. CDR3 length: 17 amino acids. This chain joins TRBV9 and TRBJ2-1. Specimen: naive CXCR3+ CD8+ T cells from blood. The subset: CD45RO-CCR7+CD27+CD95- naive CD8+ T cells expressing CXCR3 (TNR3+). The sequence was obtained from a human donor in good health. Some clones in this sample may be carry-over from other donors' samples. The CDR3 protein is CANSVTKTLSSYNEQFF.